The 17 T cell receptor beta chains in this list originate from one sample, sequenced in a study of PD-1 blockade in classical Hodgkin lymphoma. Relapses following autologous stem cell transplantation were seen in all patients, with brentuximab vedotin exposure varying. It was by magnetic negative selection that CD4+ T cells were purified from thawed PBMCs. Profiled with immunoSEQ multiplex PCR; TCRdb holds only in-frame clones, not every one. Among about 6,400 clones listed, approximately 72% were seen once. Sequencing used CD4+ T cells from blood, obtained at baseline. These receptors were taken from a human donor with classical Hodgkin lymphoma.

The genes are TRBV2 and TRBJ2-2, with a weak D call TRBD1 (5 bases). CDR1 and CDR2 from the germline V gene are SNHLY and FYNNEI. With 6 bases removed from V and 6 bases from J, the gap between germline ends came to 8 bases. This CDR3 has 12 residues. The CDR3 region has the DNA TGTGCCAGCAGATGGGGCTCCGGGGAGCTGTTTTTT. This sequence encodes CASRWGSGELFF.

The gene calls are TRBV9 and TRBJ2-5; 7 nucleotides agree with TRBD2. The germline gives CDR1 SGDLS, CDR2 YYNGEE. CDR3 size: 16 residues. The V gene end was trimmed by 4 bases and the J gene end by 2 bases; junction bases not matched to a gene: 11. CDR3 residues: CASSLMTRAGQETQYF. The DNA of the CDR3 is TGTGCCAGCAGCCTCATGACTCGAGCGGGGCAAGAGACCCAGTACTTC.

The genes are TRBV6-5 and TRBJ1-2; D uncertain. CDR1 and CDR2 from the germline V gene are MNHEY and SVGAGI. V shed 5 bases and J shed 4 bases, with 14 bases lying between them. CDR3 size: 14 residues. CDR3 bases: TGTGCCAGCAGTCAAATCCTGGAGGGCTATGGCTACACCTTC. Protein sequence: CASSQILEGYGYTF.

The genes are TRBV4-1 and TRBJ1-1; D is ambiguous. This CDR3 contains 14 residues. Germline CDR1 reads MGHRA; CDR2 reads YSYEKL. Deletions cut 1 base from V and 0 bases from J, with 6 bases between. CDR3 bases: TGCGCCAGCAGCCAAGTGGGGATGAACACTGAAGCTTTCTTT. This codes for CASSQVGMNTEAFF.

The chain combines TRBV7-9 with TRBJ1-3; D is uncertain. The germline V gene has CDR1 SEHNR and CDR2 FQNEAQ (reference sequence). With 1 base removed from V and 4 bases from J, the gap between germline ends came to 8 bases. This CDR3 spans 14 amino acids. The CDR3 sequence: CASSLDVSGNTIYF. The CDR3 nucleotides are TGTGCCAGCAGCTTAGATGTTTCGGGAAACACCATATATTTT.

The chain couples TRBV18 to TRBJ1-5; the D is unclear. V lost 3 bases and J 0 bases, leaving 6 bases between the germline ends. Germline CDR1 KGHSH, CDR2 LQKENI. The length of the CDR3 is 14 residues. The DNA for the CDR3 is TGTGCCAGCTCACCCACGTATAGCAATCAGCCCCAGCATTTT. Protein product: CASSPTYSNQPQHF.

V is TRBV15 and J is TRBJ1-6, with a tentative D call TRBD1 (6 bases). CDR1 is LNHNV and CDR2 is YYDKDF in the germline V gene (reference sequence). V shed 0 bases and J shed 8 bases, with 14 bases lying between them. This CDR3 contains 16 residues. The CDR3 coding sequence is TGTGCCACCAGCAGAGATCGGAGGGGGTTCGATTCACCCCTCCACTTT. Encoded protein: CATSRDRRGFDSPLHF.

This clone was seen only once. CDR3 DNA: TGTGCCAGCAGTGTTCTTGGGGGAGGAATATCCGAGCAGTACTTC. Translation gives CASSVLGGGISEQYF. V usage is TRBV2 and J usage is TRBJ2-7; D may be TRBD2 (6 bases). The germline CDR1 and CDR2 sequences are SNHLY and FYNNEI. The CDR3 covers 15 residues. The V and J ends lost 4 bases and 6 bases respectively, with 19 bases between them.

This clone has only a few counts. The chain is built from TRBV6-5 and TRBJ2-6; D remains unclear. V lost 2 bases and J lost 0, with 8 bases in between. CDR1 is MNHEY and CDR2 is SVGAGI in the germline V gene. The CDR3 sequence is 16 residues long. CDR3 nucleotide sequence: TGTGCCAGCAGTTACCACAGCCGCTCTGGGGCCAACGTCCTGACTTTC. Amino acids: CASSYHSRSGANVLTF.

The J gene is TRBJ2-7, the V gene TRBV4-2; D remains unclear. This CDR3 has 14 residues. Germline V CDR1 and CDR2: LGHNA, YNFKEQ. Trimming took off 0 bases at V and 9 bases at J, with 15 bases between the two ends. Here the CDR3 reads CASSQDEQTLGQYF. The CDR3 DNA is TGTGCCAGCAGCCAAGATGAACAGACTCTAGGGCAGTACTTC.

This clone was observed a few times. DNA of the CDR3: TGCGCCAGCAGTGCAGACAGGGAACGGCCCCAGCATTTT. Protein sequence: CASSADRERPQHF. The chain joins TRBV10-2 to TRBJ1-5, with TRBD1 identical over 7 bases. CDR1 is WSHSY, CDR2 SAAADI, per germline. V was pared by 4 bases and J by 9 bases, with 6 bases of the junction left unmatched. This CDR3 spans 13 amino acids.

The chain uses TRBV28 and TRBJ2-7; 11 bases line up with TRBD1. The CDR3 runs to 13 residues. V gave up 6 bases and J gave up 7 bases; unmatched junction bases: 5. The germline CDR1 and CDR2 sequences are MDHEN and SYDVKM. The CDR3 sequence is CASRAGTGGEQYF. Written as DNA, the CDR3 is TGTGCCAGCAGGGCCGGGACAGGGGGTGAGCAGTACTTC.

This chain uses TRBV28 with TRBJ2-5, with 12 bases matching TRBD2. This CDR3 has 15 residues. The V and J ends lost 2 bases and 3 bases, in that order; junction bases with no gene match: 1. Germline V gene sequence: CDR1 MDHEN, CDR2 SYDVKM. The CDR3 loop reads CASSLASGGEETQYF. CDR3 bases: TGTGCCAGCAGTTTAGCTAGCGGGGGGGAAGAGACCCAGTACTTC.

The V and J genes are TRBV7-8 and TRBJ2-5; D could derive from TRBD1 or TRBD2 (6 bases each). Trimming left V 5 bases short and J 5 bases short, with 21 bases between. Per germline, CDR1 SGHVS and CDR2 FQNEAQ. The CDR3 is 16 residues long. The CDR3 loop is CASSQRNRGARETQYF. The CDR3 DNA is TGTGCCAGCAGCCAACGAAATAGGGGGGCCAGGGAGACCCAGTACTTC.

V usage is TRBV18 and J usage is TRBJ1-2; tentatively, D is TRBD1 (6 bases). The CDR3 is 14 residues long. Deletions cut 6 bases from V and 5 bases from J, with 16 bases between. Germline CDR1 KGHSH, CDR2 LQKENI. The CDR3, as DNA: TGTGCCAGCTCCCCTAAGGAACAGGGATATGGCTACACCTTC. Amino acids: CASSPKEQGYGYTF.

This rearrangement joins TRBV28 to TRBJ1-3, with 8 bases that match TRBD1. The CDR3 runs to 13 residues. After removal of 6 bases from V and 4 bases from J, the junction contained 2 bases not matched to a gene. Germline lookup yields CDR1 MDHEN and CDR2 SYDVKM. This CDR3 is CASSRGPGNTIYF. In DNA form, the CDR3 reads TGTGCCAGCAGCAGGGGGCCGGGAAACACCATATATTTT.

J is TRBJ1-2 and V is TRBV7-2; 7 bases agree with TRBD1. Germline-derived CDR1 and CDR2 are SGHTA and FQGNSA. V was clipped by 2 bases and J by 7 bases; unmatched bases: 4. This CDR3 contains 13 residues. CDR3 nucleotide sequence: TGTGCCAGCAGCTTAAAGGGGGCGGCTGGCTACACCTTC. Translation gives CASSLKGAAGYTF. The full variable domain, its missing parts supplied by reference TRBV7-2 and TRBJ1-2, is GAGVSQSPSNKVTEKGKDVELRCDPISGHTALYWYRQSLGQGLEFLIYFQGNSAPDKSGLPSDRFSAERTGGSVSTLTIQRTQQEDSAVYLCASSLKGAAGYTFGSGTRLTVV.